This TCR beta chain was found in a study of T-cell memory formation after mild COVID-19. The CDR3 totals 14 residues. Germline loops: CDR1 SGHRS, CDR2 YFSETQ. With 0 bases clipped from V and 6 bases from J, the junction kept 4 bases outside the gene matches. 5'RACE, which relied on constant-segment primers, yielded TCR alpha and TCR beta cDNA libraries carrying sample barcodes and UMIs. In TCRdb, the 5' RACE reads were re-called with MiXCR into one record per CDR3 protein. The sample contains roughly 130,000 distinct CDR3 sequences, roughly 6.2% of which appear only once. This clonotype was seen many times. The antigen remains unidentified. General study points: Detection of some responders pre-infection suggested pre-existing cross-reactive memory T cells participated. CD4+ contracting clones lay mainly in CM and EM, CD8+ ones in EMRA.

The origin of this receptor is an adult woman who had mild COVID-19 (a few samples of this study predate the infection). Cell type and time point are not known. The sequencing sample was made of PBMCs or a T cell subset sorted from them (not recorded which). The chain couples TRBV5-1 to TRBJ2-3, with 7 bases fitting TRBD2. The CDR3 DNA follows: TGCGCCAGCAGCTTGGGACTAGCTTCCGATACGCAGTATTTT. Protein: CASSLGLASDTQYF.